The clone carrying this T cell receptor beta chain was seen a handful of times. Antigen unknown. The CDR3 has 13 amino acids. Losses at the gene ends were 10 bases for V and 2 bases for J; bases not matched to a gene: 5. Germline loops: CDR1 MNHEY, CDR2 SVGAGI. This entry is derived from a study of cytomegalovirus exposure and HLA in healthy donors. General study results and limits: Another analysis was done later, and it associated 16,951 TCR beta sequences with HLA alleles at 0.05 false discovery rate.

Primers included in the PCR were 60 Vbeta and 13 Jbeta primers. Sequencing used immunoSEQ multiplex PCR; TCRdb keeps in-frame clones, though not all of them. This table holds just under 95,000 clones, approximately 81% found once. The clonotype comes from a girl aged 2-10 years in good health and CMV-seropositive. V and J are TRBV6-5 and TRBJ1-1; TRBD1 matches 9 bases. The sequencing sample was made of PBMCs. In nucleotides, the CDR3 is TGTGCCACCAGGACAGGGGTAAACACTGAAGCTTTCTTT. Translation: CATRTGVNTEAFF.